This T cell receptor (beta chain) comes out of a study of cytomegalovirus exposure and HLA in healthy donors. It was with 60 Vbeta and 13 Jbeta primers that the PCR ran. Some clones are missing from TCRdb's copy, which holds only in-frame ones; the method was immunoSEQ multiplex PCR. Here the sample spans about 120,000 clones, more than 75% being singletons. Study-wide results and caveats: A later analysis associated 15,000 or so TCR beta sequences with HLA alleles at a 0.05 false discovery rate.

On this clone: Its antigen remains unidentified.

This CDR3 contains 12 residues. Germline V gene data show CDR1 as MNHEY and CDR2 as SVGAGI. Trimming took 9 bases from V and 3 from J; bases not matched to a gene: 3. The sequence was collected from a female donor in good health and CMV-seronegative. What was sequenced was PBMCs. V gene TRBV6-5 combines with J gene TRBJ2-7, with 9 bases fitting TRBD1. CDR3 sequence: CASWDRDYEQYF. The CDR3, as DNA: TGTGCCAGTTGGGACAGGGACTACGAGCAGTACTTC.